These 8 T cell receptor beta chains originate from one sample sequenced in a study of Graves' ophthalmopathy and Graves' hyperthyroidism. The authors amplified TCR beta CDR3 regions, and they did so from RNA transcripts for repertoire sequencing. HTBI-primed RT-PCR formed the first round, and a multiplex PCR formed the second. TCRdb processed the multiplex PCR reads anew with MiXCR; each CDR3 protein has one entry. The sample lists 500,000 to 700,000 distinct CDR3 sequences, 20% to 25% occurring once. Sequenced input: peripheral blood. These receptors were taken from a woman aged 18-29 years with stable Graves' hyperthyroidism. Some clones in this sample may be carry-over from other donors' samples.

Many counts were recorded for this clonotype. DNA of the CDR3: TGTGCCAGCAGTTATTGGGGGAGTGATAATTCACCCCTCCACTTT. Translated, it gives CASSYWGSDNSPLHF. V is TRBV6-2 or TRBV6-3 and J is TRBJ1-6, with D tentatively TRBD1 (5 bases). Trimming removed 3 bases from V and 5 bases from J, with 11 bases in between. The CDR3 runs 15 residues. The germline V gene encodes CDR1 MNHEY and CDR2 SVGEGT.

The table lists this clonotype with many counts. The chain joins TRBV11-1 to TRBJ2-7; 7 bases line up with TRBD1. Trimming at V came to 5 bases and at J to 0 bases, leaving 4 bases not matched to a gene. The CDR3 spans 14 residues. The germline V gene encodes CDR1 SGHAT and CDR2 FQDESV (reference sequence). This CDR3 is CASSKQGLSYEQYF. CDR3 DNA: TGTGCCAGCAGCAAACAGGGGCTCTCCTACGAGCAGTACTTC. The full variable domain, with the rest looked up from reference TRBV11-1 and TRBJ2-7, is EAEVAQSPRYKITEKSQAVAFWCDPISGHATLYWYRQILGQGPELLVQFQDESVVDDSQLPKDRFSAERLKGVDSTLKIQPAELGDSAMYLCASSKQGLSYEQYFGPGTRLTVT.

In its sample, this clonotype was seen many times. This chain uses TRBV30 with TRBJ2-2; D ambiguous. The CDR3 is 13 amino acids. Germline values: CDR1 GTSNPN, CDR2 SVGIG (reference sequence). V lost 2 bases and J 1 base, leaving 5 bases between the germline ends. In DNA, the CDR3 is TGTGCCTGGAGTTTAGAGAACACCGGGGAGCTGTTTTTT. This codes for CAWSLENTGELFF.

There are many counts of this clonotype. CDR3 in DNA: TGTGCCTGGAGTGGAGGTTCACCCCTCCACTTT. Protein sequence: CAWSGGSPLHF. The chain joins TRBV30 to TRBJ1-6; D unclear. Trimming took off 1 base at V and 9 bases at J, with 4 bases between the two ends. There are 11 residues in the CDR3. Germline CDR1 GTSNPN, CDR2 SVGIG (reference sequence).

This clonotype was counted at least ten times. The V call is TRBV29-1, the J call TRBJ1-1; no reliable D call. Germline loops: CDR1 SQVTM, CDR2 ANQGSEA. The CDR3 has 10 amino acids. Deletions cut 0 bases from V and 9 bases from J, with 5 bases between. CDR3 sequence (DNA): TGCAGCGTTGAAGAGGGAAAAGCTTTCTTT. It yields the protein CSVEEGKAFF.

This clonotype was recorded at least ten times. The chain recombines TRBV9 with TRBJ2-7; D is unresolved. Trimming took 0 bases from V and 2 from J, leaving 9 bases between them. The CDR3 loop spans 14 amino acids. Germline CDR1 and CDR2: SGDLS and YYNGEE. The CDR3 region has the DNA TGTGCCAGCAGCGTAGAGGCCGGAGCCTACGAGCAGTACTTC. Translated, it gives CASSVEAGAYEQYF.

The sample holds a few counts of this clonotype. The rearrangement links TRBV30 to TRBJ2-2; a weak D match, TRBD2 (5 bases). Per the germline V gene, CDR1 is GTSNPN and CDR2 is SVGIG (reference sequence). Trimming shortened V by 4 bases and J by 5 bases, and 8 bases separated the two germline ends. The CDR3 has 12 residues. The CDR3 loop reads CAWNSGTGELFF. The CDR3 nucleotides read TGTGCCTGGAACTCGGGAACCGGGGAGCTGTTTTTT. The full variable domain, in which reference TRBV30 and TRBJ2-2 provide the parts outside the CDR3, is SQTIHQWPATLVQPVGSPLSLECTVEGTSNPNLYWYRQAAGRGLQLLFYSVGIGQISSEVPQNLSASRPQDRQFILSSKKLLLSDSGFYLCAWNSGTGELFFGEGSRLTVL.

This clonotype was detected ten times or more. The V and J genes are TRBV20-1 and TRBJ2-7; 11 bases align to TRBD2. CDR3 length: 15 amino acids. Germline V gene sequence: CDR1 DFQATT, CDR2 SNEGSKA (reference sequence). V dropped 3 bases and J dropped 4; count of bases not matched to a gene: 8. The CDR3 reads CSASSLLAGVYEQYF. The CDR3 coding sequence is TGCAGTGCTAGCTCCCTACTAGCGGGGGTTTACGAGCAGTACTTC.